The clone carrying this T cell receptor (beta chain) occurred once. These data are taken from a study of CD8+ T cells in alopecia areata. Sequencing templates came from extracted RNA that was reverse transcribed into cDNA. Here immunoSEQ multiplex PCR was the method, and the copy in TCRdb shows in-frame clones only, minus some. This table has 200,000 to 250,000 clones, around 65% appearing once. The treatment was: oral pan-JAK inhibitor, 5-10 mg twice daily. CDR3 length equals 16 residues. Germline V gene lookup returns CDR1 LNHNV and CDR2 YYDKDF (reference sequence). V gave up 3 bases and J gave up 1 base, with 14 bases separating them.

This TCR derives from a human donor with alopecia areata. This chain links TRBV15 with TRBJ2-3; D call uncertain. This specimen consisted of CD4+ T cells sorted from blood, obtained between weeks 43 and 45, from a patient treated with tofacitinib. CDR3 sequence reads: CATSRAVVRRTDTQYF. The CDR3 nucleotides are TGTGCCACCAGCAGGGCCGTCGTGCGGCGCACAGATACGCAGTATTTT.